These 27 T cell receptor beta chains originate from one sample sequenced in a study of blood T cell repertoires in COVID-19. Clones were sequenced by immunoSEQ multiplex PCR, and TCRdb holds only the in-frame ones, with some missing. The sample shows hundreds of thousands of clones, around 83% of them seen only once. Material for sequencing was peripheral blood. These TCRs come from a woman in her 50s with acute or convalescent COVID-19.

The chain uses TRBV3-1 (or the pseudogene TRBV3-2) and TRBJ2-1, with 7 bases identical to TRBD2. In germline, CDR1 is LGHDT, CDR2 YNNKEL (reference sequence). The CDR3 sequence is 15 residues long. The J segment lost 9 bases and the V segment lost 7 bases, leaving 15 bases of the junction unmatched. CDR3 protein: CASTPREGGMTEQFF. The CDR3 DNA reads TGTGCCAGCACCCCGAGAGAGGGAGGGATGACTGAGCAGTTCTTC.

The gene calls are TRBV27 and TRBJ2-7; a weak D match, TRBD2 (6 bases). The CDR3 length is 16 residues. The V gene lost 5 bases and the J gene lost 0 bases, with 17 bases spanning the gap. Germline CDR1 is MNHEY and CDR2 is SMNVEV (reference sequence). Written as DNA, the CDR3 is TGTGCCAGCAGTACCTCATCTAGCGTAAGCTCCTACGAGCAGTACTTC. Protein: CASSTSSSVSSYEQYF.

This clone was observed a handful of times. The chain combines TRBV6-6 with TRBJ2-5, with 7 bases matching TRBD2. The CDR3 has 16 amino acids. In germline, CDR1 is MNHNY, CDR2 SVGAGI (reference sequence). J lost 4 bases, V lost 0 bases, and 8 bases had no gene match. The CDR3 sequence is CASSYSYGASGETQYF. DNA for the CDR3: TGTGCCAGCAGTTACTCTTATGGGGCTAGCGGAGAGACCCAGTACTTC.

The chain recombines TRBV19 with TRBJ2-5, with 7 bases aligning to TRBD2. CDR3 length: 11 amino acids. V was pared by 6 bases and J by 5 bases, with 0 bases of the junction left unmatched. From germline, CDR1 is LNHDA and CDR2 SQIVND (reference sequence). CDR3 DNA: TGTGCCAGTAGGGGGGGGGAGACCCAGTACTTC. The encoded protein is CASRGGETQYF.

V usage is TRBV3-1 (or the pseudogene TRBV3-2) and J usage is TRBJ1-1, with 8 bases matching TRBD1. Per the germline V gene, CDR1 is LGHDT and CDR2 is YNNKEL (reference sequence). The V and J ends lost 1 base and 4 bases, in that order; junction bases with no gene match: 8. The CDR3 length is 16 residues. The CDR3 DNA sequence: TGTGCCAGCAGCCAAGGTCCAGGGGGCAAGGGCACTGAAGCTTTCTTT. Protein sequence: CASSQGPGGKGTEAFF.

The rearrangement joins TRBV27 to TRBJ2-1; TRBD2 agrees at 7 bases. CDR1 is MNHEY, CDR2 SMNVEV, per germline (reference sequence). The trim removed 3 bases at V and 8 bases at J, leaving 4 bases unmatched. CDR3 length equals 13 residues. DNA of the CDR3: TGTGCCAGCAGTTTGTCCACTAGCGATGAGCAGTTCTTC. This encodes CASSLSTSDEQFF.

This rearrangement joins TRBV2 to TRBJ1-5, with D unclear. Looked up from germline, CDR1 is SNHLY and CDR2 is FYNNEI. This CDR3 region has 16 residues. Trimming pared 5 bases from V and 6 bases from J, leaving 20 bases between. CDR3 region: CASSPHSGILSQPQHF. CDR3 DNA: TGTGCCAGCAGTCCGCACAGCGGGATCTTGTCTCAGCCCCAGCATTTT. The full variable domain, rest sourced from reference TRBV2 and TRBJ1-5, is EPEVTQTPSHQVTQMGQEVILRCVPISNHLYFYWYRQILGQKVEFLVSFYNNEISEKSEIFDDQFSVERPDGSNFTLKIRSTKLEDSAMYFCASSPHSGILSQPQHFGDGTRLSIL.

A single count supports this clone. The chain recombines TRBV4-2 with TRBJ2-3; 11 bases agree with TRBD2. V lost 5 bases, J lost 0 bases, and 13 bases stayed unmatched. The CDR3 extends over 19 amino acids. Germline V lookup: CDR1 LGHNA, CDR2 YNFKEQ. Here the CDR3 DNA reads TGTGCCAGCAGCTCGCTCGAGGGACTAGCGGTTGCTAGCACAGATACGCAGTATTTT. As protein: CASSSLEGLAVASTDTQYF.

The V call is TRBV27, the J call TRBJ1-1, with a possible D match to TRBD1 (5 bases). V dropped 11 bases and J dropped 1 base, with 14 bases sitting between them. Looked up from germline, CDR1 is MNHEY and CDR2 is SMNVEV (reference sequence). The CDR3 loop spans 13 amino acids. This chain's CDR3 is CAAVGQGNTEAFF. DNA for the CDR3: TGTGCCGCGGTGGGTCAGGGGAACACTGAAGCTTTCTTT.

The J gene is TRBJ1-5, the V gene TRBV6-2 or TRBV6-3; 9 bases match TRBD1. V gave up 7 bases and J gave up 3 bases; unmatched junction bases: 10. CDR1 and CDR2 (germline): MNHEY, SVGEGT. This CDR3 has 16 residues. CDR3 loop: CASTPSRTGANQPQHF. The CDR3 nucleotides read TGTGCCAGCACCCCTAGTAGGACAGGGGCCAATCAGCCCCAGCATTTT.

This clone is a singleton in its sample. The chain has TRBV25-1 and TRBJ2-1; TRBD2 matches 8 bases. V dropped 5 bases and J dropped 3; count of bases not matched to a gene: 3. This CDR3 has 14 residues. Germline V CDR1 and CDR2: MGHDK, SYGVNS. CDR3 sequence: CASSSGSFYNEQFF. CDR3 DNA sequence: TGTGCCAGCAGTAGCGGGAGTTTCTACAATGAGCAGTTCTTC.

The chain has TRBV2 and TRBJ2-3; D is undetermined. Trimming stripped 4 bases from V and 2 bases from J, with 13 bases between. The CDR3 spans 15 residues. Germline lookup yields CDR1 SNHLY and CDR2 FYNNEI. The DNA of the CDR3 is TGTGCCAGCAGTGTTTCCTCTAGAAACACAGATACGCAGTATTTT. It codes for CASSVSSRNTDTQYF. Filled out from reference TRBV2 and TRBJ2-3, the complete variable domain reads EPEVTQTPSHQVTQMGQEVILRCVPISNHLYFYWYRQILGQKVEFLVSFYNNEISEKSEIFDDQFSVERPDGSNFTLKIRSTKLEDSAMYFCASSVSSRNTDTQYFGPGTRLTVL.

This sequence joins TRBV28 and TRBJ2-7; D uncertain. V gave up 7 bases and J gave up 6 bases, with 13 bases separating them. The germline V gene has CDR1 MDHEN and CDR2 SYDVKM. The CDR3 extends over 12 amino acids. The CDR3 loop reads CASISSRFEQYF. CDR3 DNA sequence: TGTGCCAGCATTTCTTCCCGGTTCGAGCAGTACTTC.

The chain joins TRBV10-3 to TRBJ2-1; TRBD1 matches 9 bases. Germline assignment: CDR1 ENHRY and CDR2 SYGVKD. CDR3 length equals 18 residues. J gave up 5 bases and V 3 bases, and 14 bases lay outside the gene matches. The CDR3, as DNA: TGTGCCATCAGTGAATTTCTTGAGGGACAGGGAGTGAACAATGAGCAGTTCTTC. It translates to CAISEFLEGQGVNNEQFF.

V and J are TRBV13 and TRBJ2-7, with D hard to call. This CDR3 spans 11 amino acids. Trimming took off 4 bases at V and 6 bases at J, with 7 bases between the two ends. Germline lookup yields CDR1 PRHDT and CDR2 FYEKMQ (reference sequence). CDR3 region: CASSSRGEQYF. The DNA of the CDR3 is TGTGCCAGCAGCTCTCGCGGCGAGCAGTACTTC.

This clone was recorded once. This rearrangement joins TRBV12-1 to TRBJ2-7; TRBD2, the table's D call, was not compared with the DNA. TRBV12-1 corresponds to a pseudogene. The CDR3 runs to 15 residues. For the CDR3, the DNA is TGTGCCAGCAGCTTTGACGGGCTAGCACTCTACGAGCAGTACTTC. It is translated as CASSFDGLALYEQYF.

V gene TRBV11-2 combines with J gene TRBJ1-3; 8 nucleotides match TRBD1. Germline V gene sequence: CDR1 SGHAT, CDR2 FQNNGV. Germline trimming cut 2 bases from V and 4 bases from J; bases unmatched to any gene: 7. This CDR3 has 16 residues. CDR3 nucleotide sequence: TGTGCCAGCAGCTTATGGGGCAGGGGGCAAGGAAACACCATATATTTT. Translation gives CASSLWGRGQGNTIYF.

This chain joins TRBV9 and TRBJ2-7; possibly TRBD2 for D (7 bases). V shed 4 bases and J shed 0 bases, with 20 bases lying between them. The CDR3 consists of 17 residues. Per the germline V gene, CDR1 is SGDLS and CDR2 is YYNGEE. CDR3 in DNA: TGTGCCAGCAGCCCCTCGAATCCGGGGGGCCCCTCCTACGAGCAGTACTTC. This encodes CASSPSNPGGPSYEQYF.

The chain couples TRBV11-2 to TRBJ1-3; TRBD1 agrees at 7 bases. The CDR3 covers 13 residues. The germline V gene encodes CDR1 SGHAT and CDR2 FQNNGV. The trim removed 0 bases at V and 9 bases at J, leaving 2 bases unmatched. The CDR3 sequence: CASSLEEGATIYF. CDR3 in DNA: TGTGCCAGCAGCTTAGAGGAGGGGGCCACCATATATTTT.

The CDR3 coding sequence is TGTGCCAGCAGCTTAGACAGGGGGCTTCACGAGCAGTACTTC. Translating gives CASSLDRGLHEQYF. This chain joins TRBV13 and TRBJ2-7; 9 bases are shared with TRBD1. J gave up 5 bases and V 1 base, and 3 bases lay outside the gene matches. This CDR3 region has 14 residues. Per the germline V gene, CDR1 is PRHDT and CDR2 is FYEKMQ (reference sequence).

This clone showed up just once. Distinct nucleotide sequences in the sample also encode this CDR3. The rearrangement links TRBV5-1 to TRBJ2-5, with 7 bases fitting TRBD1. Germline assignment: CDR1 SGHRS and CDR2 YFSETQ. This CDR3 is 15 amino acids long. Trimming removed 1 base from V and 2 bases from J; junction bases left unmatched: 5. The CDR3 sequence is CASSLLGTEQETQYF. CDR3 sequence (DNA): TGCGCCAGCAGCTTGTTAGGGACAGAGCAAGAGACCCAGTACTTC. Variable domain in full (rest from reference TRBV5-1 and TRBJ2-5): KAGVTQTPRYLIKTRGQQVTLSCSPISGHRSVSWYQQTPGQGLQFLFEYFSETQRNKGNFPGRFSGRQFSNSRSEMNVSTLELGDSALYLCASSLLGTEQETQYFGPGTRLLVL.

The sample holds one count of this clone. Different DNA sequences within this sample yield the same CDR3. J is TRBJ1-2 and V is TRBV24-1, with 7 bases aligning to TRBD1. From germline, CDR1 is KGHDR and CDR2 SFDVKD. This CDR3 contains 14 residues. V gave up 4 bases and J gave up 5 bases; unmatched junction bases: 6. CDR3 in amino acids: CATSDATGRYGYTF. CDR3 sequence (DNA): TGTGCCACCAGTGACGCGACAGGGCGATATGGCTACACCTTC.

The V and J genes are TRBV19 and TRBJ1-2; D is possibly TRBD1 (5 bases). The V and J ends lost 3 bases and 2 bases respectively, with 10 bases between them. The CDR3 runs to 14 residues. Germline CDR1 LNHDA, CDR2 SQIVND (reference sequence). DNA of the CDR3: TGTGCCAGTAGTATGCAGGGCTGGAACTATGGCTACACCTTC. The encoded protein is CASSMQGWNYGYTF.

The genes are TRBV11-3 and TRBJ2-3, with a possible D match to TRBD2 (7 bases). The CDR3 is 14 residues long. Trimming shortened V by 5 bases and J by 0 bases, and 9 bases separated the two germline ends. CDR1 is SGHNT and CDR2 is YENEEA in the germline V gene. As DNA, the CDR3 is TGTGCCAGCAGCCGGGGGGCAAGCACAGATACGCAGTATTTT. Amino acids: CASSRGASTDTQYF.

The chain combines TRBV27 with TRBJ1-4, with 11 bases fitting TRBD1. V lost 5 bases to trimming and J lost 0 bases; unmatched junction nucleotides: 5. Per germline, CDR1 MNHEY and CDR2 SMNVEV (reference sequence). CDR3 length: 17 residues. In nucleotides, the CDR3 is TGTGCCAGCAGTCCCCGGGACAGGGGGACAACTAATGAAAAACTGTTTTTT. It codes for CASSPRDRGTTNEKLFF.

This sequence joins TRBV5-6 and TRBJ1-5, with a tentative D call TRBD1 (5 bases). This CDR3 contains 15 residues. Trimming cost V 2 bases and J 4 bases, with 13 bases left between them. Germline-derived CDR1 and CDR2 are SGHDT and YYEEEE. The CDR3 loop reads CASSFYGGGNQPQHF. The CDR3 region has the DNA TGTGCCAGCAGCTTTTATGGTGGGGGGAATCAGCCCCAGCATTTT.

This rearrangement joins TRBV6-5 to TRBJ2-7; a possible D gene is TRBD2 (6 bases). The V gene lost 5 bases and the J gene lost 6 bases, with 20 bases spanning the gap. The CDR3 is 15 residues long. From germline, CDR1 is MNHEY and CDR2 SVGAGI. CDR3 in DNA: TGTGCCAGCAGTCATGACCTGGGGGGTTGGGCCGAGCAGTACTTC. It encodes CASSHDLGGWAEQYF.